This is a list of T cell receptor beta chains from one sample in a study of spatial heterogeneity in lung cancer. Each CDR3 protein is one row after TCRdb ran MiXCR on the 5' RACE reads. Among roughly 7,400 distinct CDR3 sequences listed, around 2.9% were seen once. This sample comprised lung tumor tissue, obtained at surgery. All receptors come from a male donor with early-stage non-small cell lung cancer. The CDR3 runs from the conserved cysteine through the conserved F or W. Fields, in order: J gene, D gene, V gene, clone size, CDR3 protein, CDR3 DNA. The D gene is left open where the match is weak. Expanded clones get a size class; other rows say once, few or many, or leave the size out.

>TRBJ2-1|TRBD2|TRBV27|medium-sized
CASSFGLAGVFSSYNEQFF
TGTGCCAGCAGTTTTGGTCTAGCGGGCGTCTTTAGCTCCTACAATGAGCAGTTCTTC
>TRBJ1-2|-|TRBV6-6|medium-sized
CASSSGTSANYGDTF
TGTGCCAGCAGTTCCGGGACTTCGGCTAACTATGGCGACACCTTC
>TRBJ2-6|-|TRBV3-1|many
CASSSKLQLLLGISGANVLTF
TGTGCCAGCAGCTCCAAACTCCAGCTGCTCCTCGGGATCTCTGGGGCCAACGTCCTGACTTTC
>TRBJ1-1|-|TRBV5-1|many
CASSLGGGGMNTEAFF
TGCGCCAGCAGCTTGGGGGGGGGAGGAATGAACACTGAAGCTTTCTTT
>TRBJ2-7|TRBD2|TRBV12-3/TRBV12-4|medium-sized
CASSLKYRGVVGQGYEQYF
TGTGCCAGCAGTTTAAAATATCGGGGGGTCGTCGGCCAAGGGTACGAGCAGTACTTC
>TRBJ1-1|-|TRBV5-1|medium-sized
CASSHGLPWHTEAFF
TGCGCCAGCAGCCACGGACTCCCCTGGCACACTGAAGCTTTCTTT
>TRBJ1-4|-|TRBV19|medium-sized
CASSGRYNEKLFF
TGTGCCAGTAGTGGGCGGTATAATGAAAAACTGTTTTTT
>TRBJ2-7|-|TRBV2|many
CASSETSSYGEQYF
TGTGCCAGCAGTGAAACTAGCTCCTACGGCGAGCAGTACTTC
>TRBJ2-6|TRBD1|TRBV12-3/TRBV12-4|many
CASSRQGAGANVLTF
TGTGCCAGCAGTCGACAGGGGGCTGGGGCCAACGTCCTGACTTTC
>TRBJ1-6|-|TRBV6-6|few
CASSGPSPSPLHF
TGTGCCAGCAGCGGCCCGAGCCCTTCACCCCTCCACTTT
>TRBJ2-2|-|TRBV20-1|medium-sized
CSARGTGKVGELFF
TGCAGTGCTAGAGGAACAGGGAAGGTCGGGGAGCTGTTTTTT
>TRBJ1-1|-|TRBV7-3|medium-sized
CASRSQGGTEAFF
TGTGCCAGCAGGTCCCAAGGGGGCACTGAAGCTTTCTTT
>TRBJ2-2|-|TRBV7-2|many
CASSLSAQRNTGELFF
TGTGCCAGCAGCTTATCGGCCCAGCGGAACACCGGGGAGCTGTTTTTT
>TRBJ2-5|TRBD1|TRBV27|many
CASSRGTGPPETQYF
TGTGCCAGCAGTCGGGGGACAGGTCCCCCAGAGACCCAGTACTTC
>TRBJ2-1|-|TRBV24-1|medium-sized
CATSDGQRMSSYNEQFF
TGTGCCACCAGTGATGGCCAGCGGATGAGCTCCTACAATGAGCAGTTCTTC
>TRBJ2-1|-|TRBV9|-
CASNPTGSGHNEQFF
TGTGCCAGCAACCCGACCGGAAGCGGACACAATGAGCAGTTCTTC
>TRBJ1-1|TRBD1|TRBV29-1|few
CSVEDRGRNTEAFF
TGCAGCGTTGAGGACAGGGGCAGGAACACTGAAGCTTTCTTT